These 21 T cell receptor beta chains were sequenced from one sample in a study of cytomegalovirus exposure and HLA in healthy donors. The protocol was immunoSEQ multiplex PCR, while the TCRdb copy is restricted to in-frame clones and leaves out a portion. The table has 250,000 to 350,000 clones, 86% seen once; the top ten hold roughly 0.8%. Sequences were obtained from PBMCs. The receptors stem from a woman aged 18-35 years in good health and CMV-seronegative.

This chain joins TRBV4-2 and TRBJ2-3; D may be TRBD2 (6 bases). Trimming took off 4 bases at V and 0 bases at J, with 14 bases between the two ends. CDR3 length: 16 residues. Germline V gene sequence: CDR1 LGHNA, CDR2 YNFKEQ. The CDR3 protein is CASSPGLSTSTDTQYF. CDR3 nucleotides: TGTGCCAGCAGCCCAGGACTATCAACTAGCACAGATACGCAGTATTTT.

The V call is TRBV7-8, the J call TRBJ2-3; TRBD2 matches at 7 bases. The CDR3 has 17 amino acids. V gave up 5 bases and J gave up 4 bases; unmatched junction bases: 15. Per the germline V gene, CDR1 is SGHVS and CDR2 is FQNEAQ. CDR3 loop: CASSLRERALAADTQYF. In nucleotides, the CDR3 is TGTGCCAGCAGCCTAAGGGAGAGAGCCCTAGCGGCAGATACGCAGTATTTT. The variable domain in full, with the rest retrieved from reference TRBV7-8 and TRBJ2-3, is GAGVSQSPRYKVAKRGQDVALRCDPISGHVSLFWYQQALGQGPEFLTYFQNEAQLDKSGLPSDRFFAERPEGSVSTLKIQRTQQEDSAVYLCASSLRERALAADTQYFGPGTRLTVL.

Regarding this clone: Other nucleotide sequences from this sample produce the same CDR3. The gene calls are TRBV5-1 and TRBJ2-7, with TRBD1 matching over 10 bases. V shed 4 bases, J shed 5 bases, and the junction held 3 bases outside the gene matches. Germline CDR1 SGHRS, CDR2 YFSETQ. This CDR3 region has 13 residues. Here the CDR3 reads CASSRDRGHEQYF. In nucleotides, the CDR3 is TGCGCCAGCAGCCGGGACAGGGGCCACGAGCAGTACTTC.

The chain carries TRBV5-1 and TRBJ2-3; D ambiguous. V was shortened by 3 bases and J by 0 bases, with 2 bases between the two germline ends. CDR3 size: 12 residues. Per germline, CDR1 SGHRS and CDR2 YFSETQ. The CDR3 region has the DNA TGCGCCAGCAGCTCTAGCACAGATACGCAGTATTTT. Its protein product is CASSSSTDTQYF.

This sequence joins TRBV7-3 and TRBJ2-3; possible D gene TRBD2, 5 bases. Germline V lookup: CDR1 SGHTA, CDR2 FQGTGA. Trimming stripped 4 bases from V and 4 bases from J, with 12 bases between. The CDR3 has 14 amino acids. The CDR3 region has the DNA TGTGCCAGCAGCTCTCTCGGGGTATCAGATACGCAGTATTTT. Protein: CASSSLGVSDTQYF.

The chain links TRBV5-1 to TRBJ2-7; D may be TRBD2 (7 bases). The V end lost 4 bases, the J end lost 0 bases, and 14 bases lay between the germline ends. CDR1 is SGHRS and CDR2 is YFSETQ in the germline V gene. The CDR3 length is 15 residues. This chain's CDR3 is CASSLTGGPSYEQYF. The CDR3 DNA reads TGCGCCAGCAGCCTGACGGGGGGCCCCTCCTACGAGCAGTACTTC.

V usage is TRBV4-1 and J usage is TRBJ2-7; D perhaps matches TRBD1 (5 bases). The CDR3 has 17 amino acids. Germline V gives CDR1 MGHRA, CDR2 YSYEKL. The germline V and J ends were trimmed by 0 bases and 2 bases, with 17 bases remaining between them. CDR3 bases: TGCGCCAGCAGCCAAGAGGGGCCAGCTGTTGTCCCCTACGAGCAGTACTTC. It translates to CASSQEGPAVVPYEQYF.

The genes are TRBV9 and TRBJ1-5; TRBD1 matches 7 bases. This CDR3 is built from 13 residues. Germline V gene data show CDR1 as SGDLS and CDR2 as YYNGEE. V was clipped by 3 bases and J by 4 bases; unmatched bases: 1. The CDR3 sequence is CASSGDSNQPQHF. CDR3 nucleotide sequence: TGTGCCAGCAGCGGGGACAGTAATCAGCCCCAGCATTTT.

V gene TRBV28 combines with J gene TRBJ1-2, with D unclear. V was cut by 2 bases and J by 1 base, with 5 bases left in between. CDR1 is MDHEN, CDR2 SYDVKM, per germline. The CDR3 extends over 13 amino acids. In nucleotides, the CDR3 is TGTGCCAGCAGTTTAAGCGGTAACTATGGCTACACCTTC. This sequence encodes CASSLSGNYGYTF.

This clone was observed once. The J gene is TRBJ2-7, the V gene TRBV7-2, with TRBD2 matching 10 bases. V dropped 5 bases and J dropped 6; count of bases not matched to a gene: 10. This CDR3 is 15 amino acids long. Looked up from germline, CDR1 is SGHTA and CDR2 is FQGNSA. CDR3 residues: CASSTDGTSATEQYF. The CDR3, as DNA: TGTGCCAGCAGCACGGACGGGACTAGCGCCACCGAGCAGTACTTC.

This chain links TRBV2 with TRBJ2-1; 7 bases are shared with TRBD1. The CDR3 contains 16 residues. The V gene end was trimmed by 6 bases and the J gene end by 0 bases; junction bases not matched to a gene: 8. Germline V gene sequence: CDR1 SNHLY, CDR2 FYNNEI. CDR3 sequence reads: CASSRTGKSSYNEQFF. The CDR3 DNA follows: TGTGCCAGCAGCCGGACAGGAAAAAGCTCCTACAATGAGCAGTTCTTC.

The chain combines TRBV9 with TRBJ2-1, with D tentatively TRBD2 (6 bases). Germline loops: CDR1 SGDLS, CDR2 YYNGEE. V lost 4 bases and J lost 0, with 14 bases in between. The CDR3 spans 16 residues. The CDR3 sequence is CASSPRHGGSYNEQFF. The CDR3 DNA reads TGTGCCAGCAGCCCCCGACACGGGGGCTCCTACAATGAGCAGTTCTTC. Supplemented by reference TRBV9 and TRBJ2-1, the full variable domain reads DSGVTQTPKHLITATGQRVTLRCSPRSGDLSVYWYQQSLDQGLQFLIQYYNGEERAKGNILERFSAQQFPDLHSELNLSSLELGDSALYFCASSPRHGGSYNEQFFGPGTRLTVL.

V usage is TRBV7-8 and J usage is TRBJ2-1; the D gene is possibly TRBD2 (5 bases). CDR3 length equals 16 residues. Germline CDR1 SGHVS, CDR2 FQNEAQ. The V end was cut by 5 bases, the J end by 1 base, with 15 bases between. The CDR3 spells CASSPAVGRSYNEQFF. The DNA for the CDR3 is TGTGCCAGCAGCCCGGCCGTGGGGAGATCCTACAATGAGCAGTTCTTC.

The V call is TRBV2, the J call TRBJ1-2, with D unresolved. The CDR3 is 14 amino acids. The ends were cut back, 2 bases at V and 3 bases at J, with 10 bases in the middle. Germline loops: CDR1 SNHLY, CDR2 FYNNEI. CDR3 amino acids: CASSEIIEDYGYTF. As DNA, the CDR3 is TGTGCCAGCAGTGAAATAATCGAGGACTATGGCTACACCTTC.

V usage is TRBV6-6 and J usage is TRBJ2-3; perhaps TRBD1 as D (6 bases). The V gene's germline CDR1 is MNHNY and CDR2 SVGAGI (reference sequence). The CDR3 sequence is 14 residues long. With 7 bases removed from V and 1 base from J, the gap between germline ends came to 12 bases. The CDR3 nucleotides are TGTGCCAGCAACCGGGACACCCGCACAGATACGCAGTATTTT. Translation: CASNRDTRTDTQYF.

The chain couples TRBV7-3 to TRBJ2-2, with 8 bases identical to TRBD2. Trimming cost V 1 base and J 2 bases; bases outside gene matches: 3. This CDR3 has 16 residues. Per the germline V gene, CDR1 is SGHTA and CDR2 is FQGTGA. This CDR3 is CASSLKAGVNTGELFF. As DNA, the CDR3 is TGTGCCAGCAGCTTAAAAGCGGGAGTTAACACCGGGGAGCTGTTTTTT.

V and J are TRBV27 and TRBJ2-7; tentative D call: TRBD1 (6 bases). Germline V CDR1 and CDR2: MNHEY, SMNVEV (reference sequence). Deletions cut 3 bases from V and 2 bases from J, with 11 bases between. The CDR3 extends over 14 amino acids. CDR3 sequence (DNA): TGTGCCAGCAGTTTTGGACAGAATACCTACGAGCAGTACTTC. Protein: CASSFGQNTYEQYF.

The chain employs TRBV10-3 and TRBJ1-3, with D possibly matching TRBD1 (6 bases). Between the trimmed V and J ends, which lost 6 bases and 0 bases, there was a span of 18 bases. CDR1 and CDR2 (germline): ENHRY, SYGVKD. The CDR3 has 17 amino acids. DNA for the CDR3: TGTGCCATCAGGCCGGGACAACCTTCTGACTCTGGAAACACCATATATTTT. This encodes CAIRPGQPSDSGNTIYF.

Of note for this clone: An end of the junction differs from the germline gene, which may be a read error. The DNA for the CDR3 is TGCGCCAGCAGCTTGGGACTAGACGCCGAGCCGTACTTC. Translated: CASSLGLDAEPYF. The rearrangement joins TRBV5-1 to TRBJ2-7, with D possibly TRBD2 on 6 matching bases. Germline CDR1 is SGHRS and CDR2 is YFSETQ. The CDR3 totals 13 residues.

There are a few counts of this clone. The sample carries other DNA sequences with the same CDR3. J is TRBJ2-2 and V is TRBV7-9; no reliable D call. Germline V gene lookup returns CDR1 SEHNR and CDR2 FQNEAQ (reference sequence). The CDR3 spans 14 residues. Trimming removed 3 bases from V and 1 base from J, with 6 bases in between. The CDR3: CASSFSGNTGELFF. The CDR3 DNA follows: TGTGCCAGCAGCTTTTCCGGGAACACCGGGGAGCTGTTTTTT.

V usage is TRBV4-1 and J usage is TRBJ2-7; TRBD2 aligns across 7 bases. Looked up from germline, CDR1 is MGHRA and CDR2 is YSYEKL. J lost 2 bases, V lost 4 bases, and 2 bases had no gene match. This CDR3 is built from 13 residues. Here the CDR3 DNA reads TGCGCCAGCAGCCTAGGACTAGCCTACGAGCAGTACTTC. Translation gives CASSLGLAYEQYF.